The rows below give T cell receptor beta chains drawn from one sample of a study of T cell responses to AZD1222 COVID-19 vaccine. Repertoires were generated with immunoSEQ multiplex PCR, while TCRdb's copy carries only in-frame clones and drops some. Of over 50,000 clones in the sample, around 92% are singletons; the top ten hold around 15%. Here the sequenced sample was peripheral blood, taken 28 days after the second AZD1222 dose. These receptors were obtained from an adult who received the AZD1222 COVID-19 vaccine. Each CDR3 is given with its conserved first and last residue. The order of the fields is CDR3 length, clone size, D gene, V gene, J gene, CDR3 protein, CDR3 DNA. The D gene is left open where the match is weak. Clone size is given for some rows only: seen once, a few or many times, or a class if the clone is expanded.

CDR3 length: 14
clone size: NA
D gene: NA
V gene: TRBV5-6
J gene: TRBJ1-6
CDR3 protein: CASSLDRVNSPLHF
CDR3 DNA: TGTGCCAGCAGCTTGGACAGGGTGAATTCACCCCTCCACTTT

CDR3 length: 14
clone size: once
D gene: NA
V gene: TRBV11-2
J gene: TRBJ2-7
CDR3 protein: CASSDTREKYEQYF
CDR3 DNA: TGTGCCAGCAGTGATACTAGAGAGAAATACGAGCAGTACTTC

CDR3 length: 16
clone size: once
D gene: TRBD1
V gene: TRBV13
J gene: TRBJ1-5
CDR3 protein: CASSFAGGTDNQPQHF
CDR3 DNA: TGTGCCAGCAGCTTCGCCGGGGGGACAGACAATCAGCCCCAGCATTTT

CDR3 length: 19
clone size: few
D gene: NA
V gene: TRBV4-1
J gene: TRBJ2-5
CDR3 protein: CASSQDGPQGGVGQETQYF
CDR3 DNA: TGCGCCAGCAGCCAAGATGGGCCCCAGGGTGGGGTAGGCCAAGAGACCCAGTACTTC

CDR3 length: 12
clone size: once
D gene: TRBD1
V gene: TRBV6-5
J gene: TRBJ1-6
CDR3 protein: CASGQGSSPLHF
CDR3 DNA: TGTGCCAGCGGACAGGGAAGTTCACCCCTCCACTTT

CDR3 length: 13
clone size: few
D gene: NA
V gene: TRBV4-2
J gene: TRBJ2-1
CDR3 protein: CASSQDLGGEQFF
CDR3 DNA: TGTGCCAGCAGCCAAGATCTCGGGGGTGAGCAGTTCTTC

CDR3 length: 15
clone size: NA
D gene: TRBD2
V gene: TRBV20-1
J gene: TRBJ2-2
CDR3 protein: CSASGSGRGTGELFF
CDR3 DNA: TGCAGTGCTAGTGGTAGCGGGAGGGGAACCGGGGAGCTGTTTTTT

CDR3 length: 15
clone size: NA
D gene: NA
V gene: TRBV11-2
J gene: TRBJ2-2
CDR3 protein: CASSLVEQNTGELFF
CDR3 DNA: TGTGCCAGCAGCTTGGTTGAACAGAACACCGGGGAGCTGTTTTTT

CDR3 length: 11
clone size: NA
D gene: NA
V gene: TRBV28
J gene: TRBJ1-3
CDR3 protein: CASSLGGTIYF
CDR3 DNA: TGTGCCAGCAGTTTGGGTGGCACCATATATTTT

CDR3 length: 18
clone size: NA
D gene: TRBD2
V gene: TRBV3-1/TRBV3-2
J gene: TRBJ2-2
CDR3 protein: CASSQPGTSRDNTGELFF
CDR3 DNA: TGTGCCAGCAGCCAACCCGGGACTAGCCGTGACAACACCGGGGAGCTGTTTTTT

CDR3 length: 14
clone size: NA
D gene: TRBD2
V gene: TRBV7-8
J gene: TRBJ2-1
CDR3 protein: CASSFTSGRGEQFF
CDR3 DNA: TGTGCCAGCAGCTTTACTAGCGGGAGAGGTGAGCAGTTCTTC

CDR3 length: 14
clone size: NA
D gene: NA
V gene: TRBV28
J gene: TRBJ1-2
CDR3 protein: CASTEPAGDYGYTF
CDR3 DNA: TGTGCCAGCACTGAACCCGCGGGGGACTATGGCTACACCTTC

CDR3 length: 15
clone size: once
D gene: TRBD1
V gene: TRBV2
J gene: TRBJ1-1
CDR3 protein: CASRRQGGLNTEAFF
CDR3 DNA: TGTGCCAGCAGGCGACAGGGGGGGTTGAACACTGAAGCTTTCTTT

CDR3 length: 12
clone size: NA
D gene: NA
V gene: TRBV19
J gene: TRBJ1-5
CDR3 protein: CASSIDHQPQHF
CDR3 DNA: TGTGCCAGTAGTATAGATCATCAGCCCCAGCATTTT

CDR3 length: 14
clone size: NA
D gene: NA
V gene: TRBV11-3
J gene: TRBJ2-3
CDR3 protein: CASSLAEGRVTQYF
CDR3 DNA: TGTGCCAGCAGCTTAGCTGAGGGGAGAGTTACGCAGTATTTT

CDR3 length: 14
clone size: NA
D gene: TRBD1
V gene: TRBV29-1
J gene: TRBJ2-1
CDR3 protein: CSVVRNRGSHEQFF
CDR3 DNA: TGCAGCGTTGTCCGGAACAGGGGGTCCCATGAGCAGTTCTTC

CDR3 length: 14
clone size: NA
D gene: TRBD1
V gene: TRBV5-4
J gene: TRBJ1-2
CDR3 protein: CASSRGQGATGYTF
CDR3 DNA: TGTGCCAGCAGTCGAGGACAGGGGGCAACTGGCTACACCTTC

CDR3 length: 15
clone size: once
D gene: NA
V gene: TRBV5-5
J gene: TRBJ2-5
CDR3 protein: CASSLGLLTRETQYF
CDR3 DNA: TGTGCCAGCAGCTTGGGCCTTTTAACTAGAGAGACCCAGTACTTC

CDR3 length: 13
clone size: NA
D gene: TRBD1
V gene: TRBV30
J gene: TRBJ2-4
CDR3 protein: CAWSGTGVDIQYF
CDR3 DNA: TGTGCCTGGAGCGGGACAGGGGTGGACATTCAGTACTTC

CDR3 length: 15
clone size: NA
D gene: NA
V gene: TRBV28
J gene: TRBJ1-3
CDR3 protein: CASSLVDVSGNTIYF
CDR3 DNA: TGTGCCAGCAGTTTAGTGGACGTCTCTGGAAACACCATATATTTT

CDR3 length: 17
clone size: NA
D gene: TRBD2
V gene: TRBV3-1/TRBV3-2
J gene: TRBJ2-4
CDR3 protein: CASSQESGRIAKNIQYF
CDR3 DNA: TGTGCCAGCAGCCAAGAGAGCGGGAGGATAGCCAAAAACATTCAGTACTTC

CDR3 length: 11
clone size: once
D gene: TRBD1
V gene: TRBV20-1
J gene: TRBJ1-2
CDR3 protein: CSVGTGYGYTF
CDR3 DNA: TGCAGTGTTGGGACAGGCTATGGCTACACCTTC